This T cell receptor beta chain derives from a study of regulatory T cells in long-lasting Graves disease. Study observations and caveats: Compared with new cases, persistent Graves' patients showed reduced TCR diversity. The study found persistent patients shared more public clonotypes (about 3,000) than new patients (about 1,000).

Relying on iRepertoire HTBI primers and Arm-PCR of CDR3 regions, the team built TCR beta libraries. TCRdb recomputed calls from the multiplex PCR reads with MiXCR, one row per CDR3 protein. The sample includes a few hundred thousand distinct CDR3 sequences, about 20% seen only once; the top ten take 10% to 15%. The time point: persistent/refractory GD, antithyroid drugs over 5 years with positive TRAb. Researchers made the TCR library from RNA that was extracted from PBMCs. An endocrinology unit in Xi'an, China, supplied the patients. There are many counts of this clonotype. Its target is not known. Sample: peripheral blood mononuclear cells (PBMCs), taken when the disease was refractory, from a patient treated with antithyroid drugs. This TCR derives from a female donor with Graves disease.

The CDR3 spells CASKAEGGQGRQPQHF. CDR3 sequence (DNA): TGTGCCAGTAAGGCCGAAGGGGGGCAAGGACGCCAGCCCCAGCATTTT. The V call is TRBV19, the J call TRBJ1-5; tentative D call: TRBD1 (6 bases). Germline loops: CDR1 LNHDA, CDR2 SQIVND (reference sequence). The V and J ends lost 7 bases and 7 bases respectively, with 23 bases between them. The length of the CDR3 is 16 residues.